This T cell receptor (beta chain) originates from a study of circulating and synovial CD4+ cells in juvenile arthritis (dated by TCRdb to the mid-2010s). Study-wide context: Within each patient, the study compared the TCRbeta CDR3 repertoires of three groups: circulating HLA-DR+ CD4 T cells, bulk blood CD4 T cells, and synovial CD4 T cells. Repertoire sequencing aimed to confirm that a circulating synovial-like CD4 T cell subset was enriched in synovial clonotypes. Overall study outcomes, separate from this receptor: Because T cell genome counts in CPL samples and bulk blood CD4 samples differed by at least an order of magnitude, sample-size effects were addressed. Synovial and circulating pathogenic-like lymphocyte repertoires were less diverse than bulk blood CD4 repertoires, and some CPL samples were as oligoclonal as synovium. Since overlap with synovium went up as sequencing depth increased, the measured fractions of shared clonotypes likely underestimated the full repertoire overlap. No difference between circulating pathogenic-like lymphocytes and bulk blood T cells was detected by traditional Vbeta family usage analysis. Circulating pathogenic-like lymphocytes clustered together with synovial T cells, and compared with bulk blood, the circulating pathogenic-like lymphocytes shared a substantially higher fraction of CDR3 sequences with synovium.

In the case of this clone: Its antigen is not yet known. The input lacks base qualities; no much larger clone sits a single base away.

The sequenced samples were obtained from patients with active juvenile idiopathic arthritis. Right after thawing, the cells went straight into sorting, and Live/Dead Fixable Near-IR Stain was used to exclude dead cells. From the germline V gene, CDR1 is SGHRS and CDR2 is YFSETQ. V lost 2 bases and J lost 5 bases; the stretch between them is 5 bases long. The CDR3 numbers 11 residues from cysteine through phenylalanine. Here the CDR3 DNA is all that survives: 33 bases in frame from base 1. The protocol used for the library was the immunoSEQ multiplex PCR assay. An external provider performed TCRbeta CDR3 sequencing as a commercial service. The authors' analysis ran thus. The analyses relied on productive nucleotide sequences along with amino acid sequences obtained through in silico translation. Diversity was measured with Renyi entropy across alpha values, using the median of 200 repeated subsamples to equalise sample size. For clustering, the distance between each pair of repertoires was computed as one minus the Chao-modified Jaccard index, which corrected for under-sampling. Frequency-weighted overlap with synovial clonotypes was computed at 200 sample sizes with 200 draws without replacement at each size, and the value at the size of the smaller sample was reported. Drawn from immuneACCESS, this table holds only the in-frame rearrangements with V and J called that TCRdb kept. Clones are partly lost; checked studies trace under half to an unresolved V gene and leave the rest unexplained. Clone size and V and J calls were adopted from that table, with D and trimming inferred from the DNA. The sample data list under 40,000 clones, and around 93% of these were observed just once. Of the sample, about 3.1% falls within the top ten clones.

The sequence links TRBV5-1 to TRBJ2-7; tentative D gene TRBD2, with 5 bases matching. The TCR originated in a human donor with juvenile idiopathic arthritis. The sample consisted of CD4+ T cells from blood. The DNA sequence is given as TGCGCCAGCAGCTTCGGGGACGAGCAGTACTTC. Translation gives CASSFGDEQYF.